This T cell receptor beta chain is from a study of blood T cell repertoires in COVID-19. Study context: Samples taken during acute and convalescent COVID-19 were collected in the United States, Italy and Spain. Sample material is recorded as cDNA or gDNA derived from T cells, B-cell-depleted T cells, or PBMCs.

How the authors handled the data: Reference gene primer amplification gave nucleated cell count estimates. TCRdb's table, derived via immunoSEQ multiplex PCR, lists solely in-frame clones and lacks some. V and J calls and clone size are given by that table; D and trimming were obtained from the DNA. The sample lists 25,000 to 35,000 clones, 65% to 85% seen once, with about a sixth in the top ten. The germline V gene has CDR1 WNHNN and CDR2 SYGVQD (reference sequence). There are 14 residues in the CDR3. Germline trimming cut 7 bases from V and 7 bases from J; bases unmatched to any gene: 11. The clonotype was recovered from a woman aged 55-70 years with acute or convalescent COVID-19. The sequenced sample consisted of peripheral blood. The chain joins TRBV10-1 to TRBJ1-1, with 8 bases fitting TRBD1. For the CDR3, the DNA is TGCGCCAGCAATAACGGGACAGGCCGCGTTGAAGCTTTCTTT. Protein product: CASNNGTGRVEAFF.